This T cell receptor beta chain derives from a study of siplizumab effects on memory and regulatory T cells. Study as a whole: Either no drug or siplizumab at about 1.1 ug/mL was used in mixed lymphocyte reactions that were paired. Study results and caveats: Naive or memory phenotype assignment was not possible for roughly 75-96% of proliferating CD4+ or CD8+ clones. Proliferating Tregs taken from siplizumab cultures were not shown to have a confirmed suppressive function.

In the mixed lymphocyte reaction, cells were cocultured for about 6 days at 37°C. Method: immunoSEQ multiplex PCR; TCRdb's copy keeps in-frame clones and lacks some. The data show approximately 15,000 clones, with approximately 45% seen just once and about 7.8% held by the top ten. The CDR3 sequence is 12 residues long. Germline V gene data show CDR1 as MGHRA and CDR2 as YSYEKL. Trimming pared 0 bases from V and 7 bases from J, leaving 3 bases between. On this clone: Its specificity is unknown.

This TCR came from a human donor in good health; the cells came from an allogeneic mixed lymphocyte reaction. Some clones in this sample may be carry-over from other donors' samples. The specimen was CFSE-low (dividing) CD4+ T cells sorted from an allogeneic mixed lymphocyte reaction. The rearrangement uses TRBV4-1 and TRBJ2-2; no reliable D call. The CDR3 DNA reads TGCGCCAGCAGCCAAGAGCTCGGGGAGCTGTTTTTT. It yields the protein CASSQELGELFF.